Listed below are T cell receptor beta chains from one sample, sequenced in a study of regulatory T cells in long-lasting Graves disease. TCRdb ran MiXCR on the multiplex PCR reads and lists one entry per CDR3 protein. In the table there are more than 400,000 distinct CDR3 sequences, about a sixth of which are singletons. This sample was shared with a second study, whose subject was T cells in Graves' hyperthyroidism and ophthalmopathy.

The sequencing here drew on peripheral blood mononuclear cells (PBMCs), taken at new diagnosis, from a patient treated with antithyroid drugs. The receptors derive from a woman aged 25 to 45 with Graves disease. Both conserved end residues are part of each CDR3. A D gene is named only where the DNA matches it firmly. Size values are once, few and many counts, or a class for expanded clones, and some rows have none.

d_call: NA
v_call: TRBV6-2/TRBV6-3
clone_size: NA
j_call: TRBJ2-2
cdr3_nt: TGTGCCAGCACAGGGCGCAGCACCGGGGAGCTGTTTTTT
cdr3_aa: CASTGRSTGELFF

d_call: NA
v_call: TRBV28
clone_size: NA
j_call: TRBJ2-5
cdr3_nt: TGTGCCAGCAGTTTACGCCAGAACCAAGAGACCCAGTACTTC
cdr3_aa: CASSLRQNQETQYF

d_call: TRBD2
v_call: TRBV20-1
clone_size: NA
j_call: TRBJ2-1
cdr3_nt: TGCAGTGCTAGAGCCGGCGGGGGGCTAGCGGGGCAAAGCTCCTACAATGAGCAGTTCTTC
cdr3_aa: CSARAGGGLAGQSSYNEQFF

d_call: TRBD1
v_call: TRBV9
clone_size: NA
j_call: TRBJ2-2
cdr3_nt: TGTGCCAGCAGCGGACCCGGGACAGGGGGCACCGGGGAGCTGTTTTTT
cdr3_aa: CASSGPGTGGTGELFF

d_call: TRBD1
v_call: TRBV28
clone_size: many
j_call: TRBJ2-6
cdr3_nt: TGTGCCAGCAGTTTAACCTCCGGGACAGTTTCCCACGTCCTGACTTTC
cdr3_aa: CASSLTSGTVSHVLTF

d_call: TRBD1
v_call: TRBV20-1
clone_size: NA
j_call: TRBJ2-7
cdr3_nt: TGCAGTGCTTCCGGGACAGAAATAACCTACGAGCAGTACTTC
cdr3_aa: CSASGTEITYEQYF

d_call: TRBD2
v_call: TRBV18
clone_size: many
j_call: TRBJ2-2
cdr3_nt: TGTGCCAGCTCGGGAGGGACTACGAACACCGGGGAGCTGTTTTTT
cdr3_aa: CASSGGTTNTGELFF

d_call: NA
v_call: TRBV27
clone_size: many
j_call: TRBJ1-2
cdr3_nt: TGTGCCAGCAGTTTGGTCGGGGTGGGAGTCTTTGGCTACACCTTC
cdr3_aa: CASSLVGVGVFGYTF

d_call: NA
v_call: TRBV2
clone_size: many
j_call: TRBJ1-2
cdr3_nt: TGTGCCAGCAGGGATAGAACAGGGTCGGACGGCTACACCTTC
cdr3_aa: CASRDRTGSDGYTF

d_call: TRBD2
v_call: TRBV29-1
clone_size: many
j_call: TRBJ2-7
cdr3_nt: TGCAGCGTTGAGGGACTACAAAAACCCTACGAGCAGTACTTC
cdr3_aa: CSVEGLQKPYEQYF

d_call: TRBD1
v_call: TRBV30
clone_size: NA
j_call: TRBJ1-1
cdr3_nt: TGTGCCTGGAGTGAATCTAGGGGGCGCGGTAGTAACACTGAAGCTTTCTTT
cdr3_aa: CAWSESRGRGSNTEAFF

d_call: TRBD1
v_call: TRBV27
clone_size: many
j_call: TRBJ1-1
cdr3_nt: TGTGCCAGCACCTTTGGGGAGGATTCCGGGACAGGGGACGCAGCCACTGAAGCTTTCTTT
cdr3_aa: CASTFGEDSGTGDAATEAFF

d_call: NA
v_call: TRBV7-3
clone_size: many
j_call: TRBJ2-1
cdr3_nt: TGTGCCAGCAGCCGGGGACTCCTCTCCTACAATGAGCAGTTCTTC
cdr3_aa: CASSRGLLSYNEQFF

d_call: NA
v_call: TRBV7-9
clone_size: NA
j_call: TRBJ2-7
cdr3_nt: TGTGCCAGCAGCTTAGCGGACGGAGCTTCCTACGAGCAGTACTTC
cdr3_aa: CASSLADGASYEQYF

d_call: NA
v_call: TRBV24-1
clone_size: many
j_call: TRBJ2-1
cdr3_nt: TGTGCCACCAGTCAAGGGGGCAATGAGCAGTTCTTC
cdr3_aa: CATSQGGNEQFF

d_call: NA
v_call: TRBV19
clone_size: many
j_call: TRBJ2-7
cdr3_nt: TGTGCCAGTAGCTCATCAGGACAGAAATTCTACGAGCAGTACTTC
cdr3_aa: CASSSSGQKFYEQYF

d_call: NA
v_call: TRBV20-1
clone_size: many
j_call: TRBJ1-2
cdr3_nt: TGCAGTGCCGTCCGGGCCTTGGCTAACTATGGCTACACCTTC
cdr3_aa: CSAVRALANYGYTF

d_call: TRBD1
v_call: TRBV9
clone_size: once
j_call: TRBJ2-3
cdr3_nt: TGTGCCAGCAGCCAAGTGGGAGGGGGACAGGGCGGCCTAGGCACAGATACGCAGTATTTT
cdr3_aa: CASSQVGGGQGGLGTDTQYF

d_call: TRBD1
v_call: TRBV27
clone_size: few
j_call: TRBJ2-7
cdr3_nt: TGTGCCAGCAGGGGGACAGGCGGTGGGCAGTACTTC
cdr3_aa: CASRGTGGGQYF

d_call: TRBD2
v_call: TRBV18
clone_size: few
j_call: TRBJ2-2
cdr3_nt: TGTGCCAGCTCACCGGAGCGGGAGTACACCGGGGAGCTGTTTTTT
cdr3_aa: CASSPEREYTGELFF

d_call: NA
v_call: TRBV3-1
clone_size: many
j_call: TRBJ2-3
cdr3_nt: TGTGCCAGCAGCCAAGATCGAGTAACTACGCAGTATTTT
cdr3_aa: CASSQDRVTTQYF

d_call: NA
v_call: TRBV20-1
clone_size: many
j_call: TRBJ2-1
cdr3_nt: TGCAGCGCGGCGGAGCGGGACAATGAGCAGTTCTTC
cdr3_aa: CSAAERDNEQFF

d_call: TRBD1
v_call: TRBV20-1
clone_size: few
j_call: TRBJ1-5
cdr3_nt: TGCAGTGCTATAACAGGGGGCGGAGTGCAGCCCCAGCGTTTT
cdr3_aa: CSAITGGGVQPQRF

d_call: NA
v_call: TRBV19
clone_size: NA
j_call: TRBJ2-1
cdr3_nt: TGTGCCAGTGGGCGCGGGATAACCTACAATGAGCAGTTCTTC
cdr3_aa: CASGRGITYNEQFF

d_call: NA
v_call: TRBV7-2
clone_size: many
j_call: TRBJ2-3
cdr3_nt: TGTGCCAGCAGCTTAGACAGGGTAGATACGCAGTATTTT
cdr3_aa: CASSLDRVDTQYF

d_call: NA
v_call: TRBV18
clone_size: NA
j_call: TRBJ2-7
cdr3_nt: TGTGCCAGCTCACCACCTCGAGGTAGATCAAACTCTGGGGAGCAGTGCTTC
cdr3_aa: CASSPPRGRSNSGEQCF

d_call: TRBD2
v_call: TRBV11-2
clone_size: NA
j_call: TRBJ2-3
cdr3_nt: TGTGCCAGCAGCGGACTAGCGGGAGGGAGGACAGATACGCAGTATTTT
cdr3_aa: CASSGLAGGRTDTQYF

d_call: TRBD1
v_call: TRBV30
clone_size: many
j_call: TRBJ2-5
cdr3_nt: TGTGCCTGGGGACCGCCGGGGACAGCTCTTATGCGGGAGACCCAGTACTTC
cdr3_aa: CAWGPPGTALMRETQYF

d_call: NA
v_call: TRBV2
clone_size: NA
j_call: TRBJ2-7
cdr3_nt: TGTGCCAGCAGTGAGATAGACGTTTCCTACGAGCAGTACTTC
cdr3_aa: CASSEIDVSYEQYF

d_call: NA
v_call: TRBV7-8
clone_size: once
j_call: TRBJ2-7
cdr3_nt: TGTGCCAGCAGCTTACTACGCCAGGCCGAGCAGTACTTC
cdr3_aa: CASSLLRQAEQYF

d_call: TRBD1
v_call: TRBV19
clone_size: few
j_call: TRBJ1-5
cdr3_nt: TGTGCCAGTAGTATAGGCGGAATACAGGGGCTGAGACAGCCCCAGCATTTT
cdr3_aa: CASSIGGIQGLRQPQHF

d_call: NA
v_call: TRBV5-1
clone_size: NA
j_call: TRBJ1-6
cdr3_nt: TGCGCCAGCAGCTTGGGGGACCGAAACTCCTATAATTCACCCCTCCACTTT
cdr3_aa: CASSLGDRNSYNSPLHF

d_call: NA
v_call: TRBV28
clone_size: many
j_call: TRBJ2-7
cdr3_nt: TGTGCCAGCAGCCGTTCCCTGGGGGCGAGGGACGAGCAGTACTTC
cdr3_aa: CASSRSLGARDEQYF

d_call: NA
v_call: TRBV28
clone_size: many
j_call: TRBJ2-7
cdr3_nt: TGTGCCAGCAGTTTAGCGGGGCCCCGGTACGAGCAGTACTTC
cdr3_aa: CASSLAGPRYEQYF

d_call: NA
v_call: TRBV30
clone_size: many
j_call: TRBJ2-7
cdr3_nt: TGTGCCTGGAGTCAGGGGTTGCCCTACGAGCAGTACTTC
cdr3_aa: CAWSQGLPYEQYF

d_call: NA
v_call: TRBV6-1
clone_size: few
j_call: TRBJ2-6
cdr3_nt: TGTGCCAGCTTCCGCTCTGGGGCCAACGTCCTGACTTTC
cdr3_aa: CASFRSGANVLTF

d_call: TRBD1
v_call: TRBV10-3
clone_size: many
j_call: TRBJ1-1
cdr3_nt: TGTGCCATCAGAGGGACAGTTCAAATGGCGACTGAAGCTTTCTTT
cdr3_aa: CAIRGTVQMATEAFF

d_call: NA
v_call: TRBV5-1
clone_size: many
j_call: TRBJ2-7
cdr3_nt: TGCGCCAGCAGCTTGGTGGCGGAAGCCTACGAGCAGTACTTC
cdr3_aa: CASSLVAEAYEQYF

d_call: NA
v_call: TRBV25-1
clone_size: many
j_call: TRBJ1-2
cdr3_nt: TGTGCCAGCAGTCGCAAGGGGGGAAGCTATGGCTACACCTTC
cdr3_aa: CASSRKGGSYGYTF

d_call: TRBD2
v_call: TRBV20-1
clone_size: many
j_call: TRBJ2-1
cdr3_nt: TGCAGTGCTAGAGATCAAAATAGCGGGAGAAATGAGCAGTTCTTC
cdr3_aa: CSARDQNSGRNEQFF

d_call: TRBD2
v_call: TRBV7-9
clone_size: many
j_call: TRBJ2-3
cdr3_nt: TGTGCCAGCAGCTATGACTGGAGTAGCGGGAAGGTCCCGCAGTATTTT
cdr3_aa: CASSYDWSSGKVPQYF

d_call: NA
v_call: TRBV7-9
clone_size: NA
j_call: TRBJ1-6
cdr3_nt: TGTGCCAGCAGCTCGCAGACTACTAGCTCCTATAATTCACCCCTCCACTTT
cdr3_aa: CASSSQTTSSYNSPLHF

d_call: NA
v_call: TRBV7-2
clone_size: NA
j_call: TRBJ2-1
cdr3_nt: TGTGCCAGCAGCGCCACGGGTGATGAGCAGTTCTTC
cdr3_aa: CASSATGDEQFF

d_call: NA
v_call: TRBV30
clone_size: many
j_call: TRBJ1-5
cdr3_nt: TGTGCCTGGAGTGTACGAGTGGATCAGCCCCAGCATTTT
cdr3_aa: CAWSVRVDQPQHF

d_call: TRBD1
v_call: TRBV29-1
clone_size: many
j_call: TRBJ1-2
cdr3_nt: TGCAGCGTTGAAGATGTGGACAGGGAAGAACGGGACTATGGCTACACCTTC
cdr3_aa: CSVEDVDREERDYGYTF

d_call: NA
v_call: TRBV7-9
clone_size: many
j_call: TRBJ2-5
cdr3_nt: TGTGCCAGCAGACCCCCGGGAGAAGAGACCCAGTACTTC
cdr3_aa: CASRPPGEETQYF

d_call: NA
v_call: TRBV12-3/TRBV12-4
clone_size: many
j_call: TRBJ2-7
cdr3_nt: TGTGCCAGCAGAGGAGACCGCTGGGAGCAGTACTTC
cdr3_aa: CASRGDRWEQYF

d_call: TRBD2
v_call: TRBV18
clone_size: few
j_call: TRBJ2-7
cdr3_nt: TGTGCCAGCTCACCACCCGCGAGCGGGATTGTTCCCTCCTACGAGCAGTACTTC
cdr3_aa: CASSPPASGIVPSYEQYF

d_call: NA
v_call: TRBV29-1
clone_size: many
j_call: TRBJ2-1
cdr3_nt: TGCAGCGTTGGTTATGAGCAGTTCTTC
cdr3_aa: CSVGYEQFF

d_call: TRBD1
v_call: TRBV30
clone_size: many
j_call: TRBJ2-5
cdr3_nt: TGTGCCTGGAGTAGGACAGGGCGGTTGGAAGAGACCCAGTACTTC
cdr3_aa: CAWSRTGRLEETQYF

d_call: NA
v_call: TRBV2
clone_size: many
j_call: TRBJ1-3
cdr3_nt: TGTGCCAGCAGTGAGGAAAACACCATATATTTT
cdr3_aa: CASSEENTIYF

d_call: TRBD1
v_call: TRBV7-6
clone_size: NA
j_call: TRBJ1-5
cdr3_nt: TGTGCCAGCAGCTTATCTGTATTGGGACAGCGCAATCAGCCCCAGCATTTT
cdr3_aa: CASSLSVLGQRNQPQHF

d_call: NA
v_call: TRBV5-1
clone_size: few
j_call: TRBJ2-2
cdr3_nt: TGCGCCAGCAGCTTTTTCCCGGGCGCATCGGGCGGGGAGCTGTTTTTT
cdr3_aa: CASSFFPGASGGELFF

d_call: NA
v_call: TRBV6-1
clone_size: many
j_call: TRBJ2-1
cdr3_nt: TGTGCCAGCAGTACGACAGCCCGGAGCTACGTCCCGTTCTTC
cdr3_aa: CASSTTARSYVPFF

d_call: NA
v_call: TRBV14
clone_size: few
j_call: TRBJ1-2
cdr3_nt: TGTGCCAGCAGCCAGCAGCAGGGCGGCTACACCTTC
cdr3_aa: CASSQQQGGYTF

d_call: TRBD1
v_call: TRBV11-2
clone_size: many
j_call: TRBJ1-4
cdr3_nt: TGTGCCAGCAGCCACGGGGGACAGGGGTCTTACGGTGAAAAACTGTTTTTT
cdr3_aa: CASSHGGQGSYGEKLFF

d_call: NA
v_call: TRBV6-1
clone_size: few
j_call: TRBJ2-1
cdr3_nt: TGTGCCAGCAGAGGGGATCCTACCTGCAATGAGCAGTTCTTC
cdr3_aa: CASRGDPTCNEQFF

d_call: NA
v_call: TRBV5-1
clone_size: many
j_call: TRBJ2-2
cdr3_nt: TGCGCCAGCAGTCCGCCTACTTCGAACACCGGGGAGCTGTTTTTT
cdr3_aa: CASSPPTSNTGELFF

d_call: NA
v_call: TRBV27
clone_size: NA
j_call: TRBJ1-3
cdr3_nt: TGTGCCAGCAGGGGGGATGCCACCATATATTTT
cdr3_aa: CASRGDATIYF

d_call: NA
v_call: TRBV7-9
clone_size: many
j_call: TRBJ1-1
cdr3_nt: TGTGCCAGCAGCTTAGCAGGGGCGCTTCCTATGAACACTGAAGCTTTCTTT
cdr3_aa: CASSLAGALPMNTEAFF